This T cell receptor (beta chain) was retrieved from a study of blood T cell repertoires in COVID-19. As for the study in general: From the United States, Italy and Spain came samples of acute and convalescent COVID-19.

Original methodology: Using reference gene primer amplification, nucleated cell counts were estimated. Clones were sequenced by immunoSEQ multiplex PCR, and TCRdb holds only the in-frame ones, with some missing. For V, J and clone size, that table is used; D and trimming come from the DNA. This sample yields approximately 170,000 clones, of which roughly 80% are seen a single time; more than 2.5% belongs to the top ten. Deletions cut 4 bases from V and 5 bases from J, with 11 bases between. CDR3 length: 13 residues. Germline V gene lookup returns CDR1 MNHEY and CDR2 SMNVEV (reference sequence). This TCR came from a woman aged 25 to 45 who had recovered from COVID-19. The specimen sequenced was PBMCs or T cells enriched from blood (not recorded which). The chain recombines TRBV27 with TRBJ1-2, with D uncertain. CDR3 sequence reads: CASSYRGEYGYTF. The CDR3 nucleotides are TGTGCCAGCAGTTATCGCGGAGAATATGGCTACACCTTC.